One sample yielded the 32 T cell receptor beta chains listed below, sequenced in a study of T cell repertoires in cytomegalovirus infection. From the reads, TCRdb called clonotypes with MiXCR, one entry per CDR3 protein. The sample lists about 920,000 distinct CDR3 sequences; roughly 30% were seen once. What these receptors recognize is not known. The material was cultured CD8+ T cells from PBMCs, obtained from culture after CMV antigen stimulation. These receptors originate from a human donor in good health (CMV status not recorded). Some clones in this sample may be carry-over from other donors' samples.

The gene calls are TRBV15 and TRBJ2-3; D not resolved. Per germline, CDR1 LNHNV and CDR2 YYDKDF (reference sequence). The CDR3 consists of 14 residues. The germline V and J ends were trimmed by 8 bases and 0 bases, with 12 bases remaining between them. CDR3 nucleotides: TGTGCCACCTACTCCGCGAAAAGCACAGATACGCAGTATTTT. This translates into CATYSAKSTDTQYF.

A note on this clonotype: Just one base apart from a much larger clone, this may be a read error. The chain has TRBV7-2 and TRBJ2-5; the match to TRBD2 covers 14 bases. The CDR3 is 15 residues long. Germline V CDR1 and CDR2: SGHTA, FQGNSA. The CDR3 bases are TGTGTCAGCAGCTCAAGACTAGCGGGAGGGGAGACCCAGTACTTC. Protein product: CVSSSRLAGGETQYF.

The chain is built from TRBV7-6 and TRBJ2-1; possible D gene TRBD1, 6 bases. The V end was cut by 5 bases, the J end by 4 bases, with 18 bases between. Germline assignment: CDR1 SGHVS and CDR2 FNYEAQ. The CDR3 has 16 amino acids. The CDR3 bases are TGTGCCAGCAGCGCAGGGGATACGAGGGCATACAATGAGCAGTTCTTC. It translates to CASSAGDTRAYNEQFF.

There are a few counts of this clonotype. This sequence joins TRBV20-1 and TRBJ2-7, with D perhaps given as TRBD1 or TRBD2 (5 bases each). Trimming took off 1 base at V and 3 bases at J, with 19 bases between the two ends. Germline values: CDR1 DFQATT, CDR2 SNEGSKA (reference sequence). The CDR3 consists of 16 residues. CDR3 sequence: CSARGGPILNDYEQYF. The CDR3 nucleotides read TGCAGTGCTAGAGGGGGACCGATCCTAAATGACTACGAGCAGTACTTC.

The rearrangement links TRBV11-2 to TRBJ2-7; weak D call: TRBD2 (6 bases). This CDR3 comprises 13 residues. The V gene's germline CDR1 is SGHAT and CDR2 FQNNGV. Here the CDR3 reads CASSFSLDYEQHV. CDR3 sequence (DNA): TGTGCCAGCAGCTTCTCTCTGGACTACGAGCAGCACGTC.

V usage is TRBV7-8 and J usage is TRBJ2-5, with 9 bases fitting TRBD2. Germline CDR1 SGHVS, CDR2 FQNEAQ. Unmatched junction bases numbered 12, after V lost 8 bases and J lost 5 bases. This CDR3 contains 15 residues. As DNA, the CDR3 is TGTGCCAGCGGAAAAAATAGCGGGGGATGGGAGACCCAGTACTTC. Its translation: CASGKNSGGWETQYF. The whole variable domain, filled in from reference TRBV7-8 and TRBJ2-5, reads GAGVSQSPRYKVAKRGQDVALRCDPISGHVSLFWYQQALGQGPEFLTYFQNEAQLDKSGLPSDRFFAERPEGSVSTLKIQRTQQEDSAVYLCASGKNSGGWETQYFGPGTRLLVL.

The chain combines TRBV19 with TRBJ2-2; 10 nucleotides align to TRBD1. Trimming at V came to 7 bases and at J to 9 bases, leaving 8 bases not matched to a gene. Germline CDR1 is LNHDA and CDR2 is SQIVND (reference sequence). This CDR3 has 14 amino acids. The CDR3 loop reads CASTGTGAMWELFF. The CDR3, as DNA: TGTGCCAGTACCGGGACAGGGGCGATGTGGGAGCTGTTTTTT.

In its sample, this clonotype was seen a few times. V gene TRBV27 combines with J gene TRBJ1-1, with TRBD1 as a possible D gene (6 bases). Germline V lookup: CDR1 MNHEY, CDR2 SMNVEV (reference sequence). CDR3 length: 14 residues. Trimming took 7 bases from V and 5 from J, leaving 17 bases between them. The CDR3 is CASIRRGGITEAFF. In DNA, the CDR3 is TGTGCCAGCATCCGGCGAGGGGGGATAACTGAAGCTTTCTTT.

Sample share makes this clonotype medium-sized. This rearrangement joins TRBV5-6 to TRBJ2-3; 7 positions agree with TRBD2. The CDR3 is made up of 15 amino acids. V was clipped by 4 bases and J by 4 bases; unmatched bases: 9. CDR1 is SGHDT and CDR2 is YYEEEE in the germline V gene. The CDR3 sequence is CASSGVGGEADTQYF. The CDR3 coding sequence is TGTGCCAGCAGCGGCGTGGGGGGGGAAGCAGATACGCAGTATTTT. The variable domain in full, completed from reference TRBV5-6 and TRBJ2-3, reads DAGVTQSPTHLIKTRGQQVTLRCSPKSGHDTVSWYQQALGQGPQFIFQYYEEEERQRGNFPDRFSGHQFPNYSSELNVNALLLGDSALYLCASSGVGGEADTQYFGPGTRLTVL.

This clonotype occurred many times. The V gene is TRBV7-9, the J gene TRBJ1-3; D not certain. The CDR3 covers 16 residues. Trimming took 4 bases from V and 0 from J, leaving 13 bases between them. Germline CDR1 reads SEHNR; CDR2 reads FQNEAQ (reference sequence). CDR3 nucleotide sequence: TGTGCCAGCAGCTCACCCTCGACTGGCTCTGGAAACACCATATATTTT. Translation gives CASSSPSTGSGNTIYF. Looking up the rest from reference TRBV7-9 and TRBJ1-3 gives the full variable domain: DTGVSQNPRHKITKRGQNVTFRCDPISEHNRLYWYRQTLGQGPEFLTYFQNEAQLEKSRLLSDRFSAERPKGSFSTLEIQRTEQGDSAMYLCASSSPSTGSGNTIYFGEGSWLTVV.

A word on this clonotype: At one of its ends the junction is not consistent with the germline gene, which may arise from a read error. The chain combines TRBV27 with TRBJ2-7; D is undetermined. The germline gives CDR1 MNHEY, CDR2 SMNVEV (reference sequence). The CDR3 has 14 residues. The CDR3 sequence is CASSLNGPAYVQYF. The CDR3 region has the DNA TGTGCCAGCAGTTTAAATGGGCCCGCCTACGTGCAGTACTTC.

This chain uses TRBV4-1 with TRBJ1-5; D perhaps matches TRBD1 (5 bases). Trimming stripped 1 base from V and 4 bases from J, with 11 bases between. The CDR3 totals 15 residues. Per the germline V gene, CDR1 is MGHRA and CDR2 is YSYEKL. The CDR3 DNA reads as TGCGCCAGCAGCCAAGGAAGACAGAATAATCAGCCCCAGCATTTT. Its protein product is CASSQGRQNNQPQHF.

CDR3 amino acids: CASSVGSSANTEAFF. Here the CDR3 DNA reads TGTGCCAGCAGCGTAGGAAGTTCCGCCAACACTGAAGCTTTCTTT. This chain links TRBV9 with TRBJ1-1; unclear D gene. The length of the CDR3 is 15 residues. Trimming took 0 bases from V and 2 from J, leaving 11 bases between them. Germline V lookup: CDR1 SGDLS, CDR2 YYNGEE. The full variable domain, with the rest looked up from reference TRBV9 and TRBJ1-1, is DSGVTQTPKHLITATGQRVTLRCSPRSGDLSVYWYQQSLDQGLQFLIQYYNGEERAKGNILERFSAQQFPDLHSELNLSSLELGDSALYFCASSVGSSANTEAFFGQGTRLTVV.

This clonotype was found many times. V is TRBV7-2 and J is TRBJ1-2; D gene uncertain. CDR3 length: 15 residues. Germline V gene sequence: CDR1 SGHTA, CDR2 FQGNSA. Trimming left V 1 base short and J 3 bases short, with 12 bases between. In DNA form, the CDR3 reads TGTGCCAGCAGCTTAGTTGGCGGTTCGGACTATGGCTACACCTTC. Residues: CASSLVGGSDYGYTF.

Only a few counts were recorded for this clonotype. The chain couples TRBV6-2 or TRBV6-3 to TRBJ2-7, with no clear D. Trimming pared 4 bases from V and 2 bases from J, leaving 9 bases between. The CDR3 spans 13 residues. The V gene's germline CDR1 is MNHEY and CDR2 SVGEGT. CDR3 bases: TGTGCCAGCAGTTTGTGGCATCCCTACGAGCAGTACGTC. Translated: CASSLWHPYEQYV.

The genes are TRBV20-1 and TRBJ1-2; D possibly corresponds to TRBD1 (6 bases). The germline gives CDR1 DFQATT, CDR2 SNEGSKA (reference sequence). The ends were cut back, 3 bases at V and 4 bases at J, with 15 bases in the middle. The CDR3 is 14 residues long. CDR3 amino acids: CSARSRGSGYGYTF. Here the CDR3 DNA reads TGCAGTGCTAGGAGCAGGGGCTCGGGCTATGGCTACACCTTC.

The chain uses TRBV27 and TRBJ1-6, with 7 bases fitting TRBD1. Germline V CDR1 and CDR2: MNHEY, SMNVEV (reference sequence). This CDR3 is built from 16 residues. J gave up 8 bases and V 2 bases, and 9 bases lay outside the gene matches. The CDR3 nucleotides are TGTGCCAGCAGTTTACCCCTGACAGGGAACCATTCACCCCTCCACTTT. The encoded protein is CASSLPLTGNHSPLHF.

This clonotype was seen only a few times. The chain recombines TRBV6-6 with TRBJ2-1, with 15 bases that match TRBD2. The V gene end was trimmed by 7 bases and the J gene end by 7 bases; junction bases not matched to a gene: 14. The germline V gene has CDR1 MNHNY and CDR2 SVGAGI (reference sequence). The CDR3 consists of 18 residues. DNA for the CDR3: TGTGCCAGCACAAAATTGGGACTAGCGGGGGGATACGAGAATGAGCAGTTCTTC. Protein product: CASTKLGLAGGYENEQFF.

This clonotype was recorded at least ten times. This rearrangement joins TRBV12-3 or TRBV12-4 to TRBJ2-2; 7 positions agree with TRBD2. The CDR3 extends over 15 amino acids. V gave up 4 bases and J gave up 4 bases; unmatched junction bases: 6. CDR3 protein: CASSSPGLLTGELFF. The DNA for the CDR3 is TGTGCCAGCAGTTCACCGGGACTACTCACCGGGGAGCTGTTTTTT.

This rearrangement joins TRBV4-2 to TRBJ2-6; D may be TRBD1 (6 bases). The V gene's germline CDR1 is LGHNA and CDR2 YNFKEQ. V was cut by 1 base and J by 4 bases, with 17 bases left in between. CDR3 length: 18 residues. The CDR3 loop reads CASSQVGQGISGANVLTF. DNA of the CDR3: TGTGCCAGCAGCCAAGTCGGCCAGGGGATTTCCGGGGCCAACGTCCTGACTTTC.

The V call is TRBV2, the J call TRBJ2-2; D may be TRBD1 (5 bases). Germline V gives CDR1 SNHLY, CDR2 FYNNEI. The CDR3 runs to 15 residues. Trimming pared 7 bases from V and 0 bases from J, leaving 12 bases between. This CDR3 reads CASIGAQANTGELFF. The CDR3, as DNA: TGTGCCAGCATAGGGGCACAAGCGAACACCGGGGAGCTGTTTTTT.

The V and J genes are TRBV4-2 and TRBJ2-7, with D tentatively TRBD1 (6 bases). Germline assignment: CDR1 LGHNA and CDR2 YNFKEQ. V gave up 2 bases and J gave up 6 bases, with 11 bases separating them. The CDR3 length is 13 residues. For the CDR3, the DNA is TGTGCCAGCAGCCAAAACCAGGGGACCGAGCAGTACTTC. Amino acid sequence: CASSQNQGTEQYF.

CDR3 nucleotide sequence: TGCAGTGCAGAACAGGGGGATGCGGGTAATTCACCCCTCCACTTT. The encoded protein is CSAEQGDAGNSPLHF. The chain recombines TRBV20-1 with TRBJ1-6; 8 bases are a match to TRBD1. The CDR3 has 15 amino acids. The germline gives CDR1 DFQATT, CDR2 SNEGSKA (reference sequence). Germline trimming cut 6 bases from V and 6 bases from J; bases unmatched to any gene: 10.

Concerning this clonotype: One junction end disagrees with the germline gene, perhaps due to a read error. The V and J genes are TRBV12-3 or TRBV12-4 and TRBJ2-6; D tentatively reads TRBD1 or TRBD2 (6 bases each). CDR3 length: 17 amino acids. CDR3 in DNA: TGTGCCAGTATTAATGGGGGGCCGATCTCTGGGACCAACGTCCTGACTTTC. Its translation is CASINGGPISGTNVLTF.

The CDR3, as DNA: TGTGCCAGTAGTATTTCCAGGGAGGAAGTAGAGACCCAGTACTTC. It codes for CASSISREEVETQYF. The chain joins TRBV19 to TRBJ2-5; D perhaps matches TRBD2 (6 bases). The CDR3 length is 15 residues. The ends were cut back, 3 bases at V and 4 bases at J, with 15 bases in the middle. The V gene's germline CDR1 is LNHDA and CDR2 SQIVND (reference sequence).

The chain couples TRBV5-1 to TRBJ2-5; D not certain. Between the trimmed V and J ends, which lost 1 base and 5 bases, there was a span of 9 bases. Germline V CDR1 and CDR2: SGHRS, YFSETQ. The CDR3 totals 13 residues. CDR3 coding DNA: TGCGCCAGCAGCTTGCGTAGGGATGAGACCCAGTACTTC. Its translation: CASSLRRDETQYF.

This clonotype was counted a few times. The genes are TRBV7-9 and TRBJ2-3, with D possibly matching TRBD1 (6 bases). V shed 8 bases and J shed 4 bases, with 13 bases lying between them. The CDR3 extends over 13 amino acids. CDR1 is SEHNR and CDR2 is FQNEAQ in the germline V gene (reference sequence). CDR3: CASPSGDPDTQYF. The CDR3 DNA follows: TGTGCCAGCCCTTCAGGGGACCCAGATACGCAGTATTTT.

This clonotype came up many times. V usage is TRBV6-2 or TRBV6-3 and J usage is TRBJ1-1; 11 positions agree with TRBD1. The V segment lost 0 bases and the J segment 1 base; nucleotides outside the gene matches: 13. Germline V gene sequence: CDR1 MNHEY, CDR2 SVGEGT. The CDR3 has 20 residues. The CDR3: CASSYSIPGQGAFGNTEAFF. The CDR3, as DNA: TGTGCCAGCAGTTACTCGATTCCCGGACAGGGGGCTTTCGGGAACACTGAAGCTTTCTTT.

The rearrangement uses TRBV12-3 or TRBV12-4 and TRBJ2-3; perhaps TRBD2 as D (6 bases). The CDR3 sequence is 17 residues long. Trimming took off 3 bases at V and 1 base at J, with 17 bases between the two ends. The CDR3 protein is CASSFLLELARTDTQYF. The CDR3 bases are TGTGCCAGCAGTTTCCTGCTAGAACTAGCCCGCACAGATACGCAGTATTTT.

This clonotype was counted a few times. The chain carries TRBV4-2 and TRBJ1-1; 10 positions agree with TRBD1. CDR1 and CDR2 from the germline V gene are LGHNA and YNFKEQ. This CDR3 is built from 12 residues. V dropped 3 bases and J dropped 10; count of bases not matched to a gene: 2. CDR3 amino acids: CASSHGDRGAFF. The CDR3 nucleotides read TGTGCCAGCAGCCACGGGGACAGGGGAGCTTTCTTT.

This clonotype was recorded at least ten times. This chain links TRBV24-1 with TRBJ1-6; D may be TRBD1 (6 bases). Germline loops: CDR1 KGHDR, CDR2 SFDVKD. The CDR3 runs to 15 residues. Between the trimmed V and J ends, which lost 3 bases and 8 bases, there was a span of 13 bases. CDR3 DNA: TGTGCCACCAGTGATAACCGGGACACCCATTCACCCCTCCACTTT. As protein: CATSDNRDTHSPLHF.

This clonotype was picked up a small number of times. The gene calls are TRBV10-2 and TRBJ1-6; D is unresolved. Per germline, CDR1 WSHSY and CDR2 SAAADI. The ends were cut back, 6 bases at V and 10 bases at J, with 7 bases in the middle. This CDR3 has 11 amino acids. CDR3 DNA sequence: TGCGCCAGCAGCACAAACTCACCCCTCCACTTT. Translating it yields CASSTNSPLHF.